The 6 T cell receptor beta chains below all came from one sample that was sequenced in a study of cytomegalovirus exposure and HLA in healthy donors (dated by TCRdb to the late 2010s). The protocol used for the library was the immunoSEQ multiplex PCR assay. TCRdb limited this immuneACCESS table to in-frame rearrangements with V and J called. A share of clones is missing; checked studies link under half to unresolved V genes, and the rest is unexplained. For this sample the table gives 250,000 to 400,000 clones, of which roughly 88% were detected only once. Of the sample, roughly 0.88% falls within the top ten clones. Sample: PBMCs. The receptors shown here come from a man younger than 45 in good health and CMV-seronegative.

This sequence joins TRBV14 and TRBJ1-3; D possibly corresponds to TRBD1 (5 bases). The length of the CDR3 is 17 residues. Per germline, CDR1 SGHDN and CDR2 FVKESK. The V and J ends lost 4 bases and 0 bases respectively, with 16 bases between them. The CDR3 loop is CASSRALGPSSGNTIYF. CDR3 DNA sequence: TGTGCCAGCAGCCGGGCCTTGGGGCCATCCTCTGGAAACACCATATATTTT.

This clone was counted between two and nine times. CDR3 DNA sequence: TGTGCCAGCAGCTCCGCGGGGTACGAGCAGTACTTC. This sequence encodes CASSSAGYEQYF. The chain couples TRBV6-6 to TRBJ2-7, with a weak D call TRBD2 (6 bases). The germline gives CDR1 MNHNY, CDR2 SVGAGI (reference sequence). V lost 6 bases to trimming and J lost 4 bases, with 10 bases between them. The CDR3 length is 12 residues.

CDR3 coding DNA: TGTGCCAGCAGCTTAGCGTTACATTCTAATGAAAAACTGTTTTTT. Protein: CASSLALHSNEKLFF. The V gene is TRBV7-2, the J gene TRBJ1-4, with unresolved D. CDR3 length: 15 amino acids. Deletions cut 0 bases from V and 3 bases from J, with 8 bases between. Germline CDR1 reads SGHTA; CDR2 reads FQGNSA.

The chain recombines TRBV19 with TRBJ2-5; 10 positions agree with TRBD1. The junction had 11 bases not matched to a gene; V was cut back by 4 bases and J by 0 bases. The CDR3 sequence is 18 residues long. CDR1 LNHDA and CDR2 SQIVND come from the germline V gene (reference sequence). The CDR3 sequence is CASSKFVPGQGYQETQYF. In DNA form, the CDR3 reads TGTGCCAGTAGTAAGTTCGTTCCGGGACAGGGGTACCAAGAGACCCAGTACTTC.

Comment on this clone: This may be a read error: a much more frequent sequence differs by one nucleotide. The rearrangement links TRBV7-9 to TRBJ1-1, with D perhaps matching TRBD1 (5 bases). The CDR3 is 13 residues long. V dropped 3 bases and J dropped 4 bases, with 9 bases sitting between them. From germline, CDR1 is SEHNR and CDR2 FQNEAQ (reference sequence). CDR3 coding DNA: TGTGCCAGCAGCTTTACCGGGGGCACTGAAGCTTTCTTT. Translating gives CASSFTGGTEAFF.

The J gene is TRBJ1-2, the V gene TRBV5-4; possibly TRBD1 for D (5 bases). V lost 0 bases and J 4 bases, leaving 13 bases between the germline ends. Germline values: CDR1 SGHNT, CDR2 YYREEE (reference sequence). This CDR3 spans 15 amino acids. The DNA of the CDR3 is TGTGCCAGCAGCTTGGCCGGGGGGGGGTTCTATGGCTACACCTTC. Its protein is CASSLAGGGFYGYTF.